A single sample gave rise to the 22 T cell receptor beta chains below, sequenced in a study of blood T cell repertoires in COVID-19. The assay was immunoSEQ multiplex PCR, and TCRdb's table has in-frame clones only and misses some. The data show fewer than 250,000 clones, roughly 84% seen once. Input material: peripheral blood. The receptor set was obtained from a man aged 30 to 45 with active or convalescent COVID-19.

The chain combines TRBV7-9 with TRBJ2-3; tentatively, D is TRBD1 (6 bases). Trimming removed 4 bases at V and 7 bases at J, with 9 bases between. The CDR3 is 12 amino acids. Looked up from germline, CDR1 is SEHNR and CDR2 is FQNEAQ (reference sequence). The CDR3 bases are TGTGCCAGCAGCTGGGGGCCGAATACGCAGTATTTT. Residues: CASSWGPNTQYF.

The chain has TRBV9 and TRBJ1-1, with 8 bases identical to TRBD1. Germline V gene lookup returns CDR1 SGDLS and CDR2 YYNGEE. The ends lost 3 bases at V and 6 bases at J; junction bases unmatched: 10. CDR3 length equals 15 residues. The CDR3 sequence: CASSGDRGFNAEAFF. The CDR3 DNA reads as TGTGCCAGCAGCGGTGACAGGGGTTTTAACGCTGAAGCTTTCTTT. Complete variable domain (other parts from reference TRBV9 and TRBJ1-1): DSGVTQTPKHLITATGQRVTLRCSPRSGDLSVYWYQQSLDQGLQFLIQYYNGEERAKGNILERFSAQQFPDLHSELNLSSLELGDSALYFCASSGDRGFNAEAFFGQGTRLTVV.

This rearrangement joins TRBV11-2 to TRBJ2-2, with 9 bases fitting TRBD1. V shed 4 bases, J shed 3 bases, and the junction held 6 bases outside the gene matches. Germline V gene data show CDR1 as SGHAT and CDR2 as FQNNGV. The length of the CDR3 is 16 residues. CDR3 in DNA: TGTGCCAGCAGCTATACAGGGGGCAGGGACACCGGGGAGCTGTTTTTT. It is translated as CASSYTGGRDTGELFF.

This clone was found a few times. The J gene is TRBJ1-4, the V gene TRBV3-1 (or the pseudogene TRBV3-2), with TRBD1 as a possible D gene (5 bases). Per the germline V gene, CDR1 is LGHDT and CDR2 is YNNKEL (reference sequence). V shed 4 bases and J shed 2 bases, with 17 bases lying between them. This CDR3 is 17 amino acids long. The CDR3 is CASSLWGGEATNEKLFF. CDR3 DNA: TGTGCCAGCAGCCTTTGGGGAGGGGAGGCGACTAATGAAAAACTGTTTTTT.

The rearrangement links TRBV28 to TRBJ1-5; D perhaps matches TRBD1 (5 bases). Germline V gene lookup returns CDR1 MDHEN and CDR2 SYDVKM. Trimming took 8 bases from V and 2 from J, leaving 10 bases between them. The CDR3 runs to 13 residues. CDR3 nucleotide sequence: TGTGCCAGCCTAGGGGTTCGCAATCAGCCCCAGCATTTT. Protein sequence: CASLGVRNQPQHF.

The chain uses TRBV9 and TRBJ1-1; TRBD1 agrees at 7 bases. The CDR3 sequence is 14 residues long. Germline CDR1 is SGDLS and CDR2 is YYNGEE. After removal of 4 bases from V and 1 base from J, the junction contained 4 bases not matched to a gene. The CDR3 protein is CASSFGTANTEAFF. CDR3 DNA: TGTGCCAGCAGCTTCGGGACAGCGAACACTGAAGCTTTCTTT.

V usage is TRBV28 and J usage is TRBJ2-5; no firm D call. Trimming stripped 10 bases from V and 3 bases from J, with 21 bases between. Germline lookup yields CDR1 MDHEN and CDR2 SYDVKM. This CDR3 region has 15 residues. Here the CDR3 DNA reads TGTGCCACGGGTTTAGATCGAGGCCGGGAAGAGACCCAGTACTTC. Translation: CATGLDRGREETQYF.

The chain recombines TRBV30 with TRBJ2-1; D may be TRBD1 (5 bases). The CDR3 extends over 11 amino acids. With 4 bases removed from V and 7 bases from J, the gap between germline ends came to 8 bases. Germline CDR1 GTSNPN, CDR2 SVGIG (reference sequence). Here the CDR3 reads CAWTGPNEQFF. In DNA, the CDR3 is TGTGCCTGGACAGGGCCAAATGAGCAGTTCTTC.

The chain is built from TRBV7-2 and TRBJ2-3, with 9 bases identical to TRBD1. The CDR3 totals 15 residues. Per germline, CDR1 SGHTA and CDR2 FQGNSA. The V and J ends lost 2 bases and 3 bases, in that order; junction bases with no gene match: 3. In DNA form, the CDR3 reads TGTGCCAGCAGCTTAAGTGGGACAGGGACAGATACGCAGTATTTT. As protein: CASSLSGTGTDTQYF.

The chain links TRBV6-5 to TRBJ2-1; TRBD2 aligns across 8 bases. Germline V gene sequence: CDR1 MNHEY, CDR2 SVGAGI. The V gene end was trimmed by 6 bases and the J gene end by 2 bases; junction bases not matched to a gene: 3. The CDR3 runs to 14 residues. The CDR3: CASSLTSAYNEQFF. CDR3 sequence (DNA): TGTGCCAGCAGCCTGACTAGCGCCTACAATGAGCAGTTCTTC.

This clone was detected once. This rearrangement joins TRBV2 to TRBJ1-4; tentative D call: TRBD1 (5 bases). Trimming cost V 8 bases and J 7 bases, with 11 bases left between them. The CDR3 has 12 amino acids. CDR1 is SNHLY, CDR2 FYNNEI, per germline. In DNA form, the CDR3 reads TGTGCCAGCCATAGGCAGGGTGAAAAACTGTTTTTT. Amino acids: CASHRQGEKLFF.

DNA for the CDR3: TGTGCCAGCAGCCAAGATGTGGGGGGTCGGGGCTACACCTTC. It translates to CASSQDVGGRGYTF. The V call is TRBV3-1 (or the pseudogene TRBV3-2), the J call TRBJ1-2; tentatively, D is TRBD1 (5 bases). The CDR3 sequence is 14 residues long. Germline CDR1 reads LGHDT; CDR2 reads YNNKEL (reference sequence). V was trimmed by 0 bases and J by 8 bases, leaving 13 bases between them.

The genes are TRBV14 and TRBJ1-6; 7 nucleotides line up with TRBD1. CDR1 and CDR2 (germline): SGHDN, FVKESK. CDR3 size: 16 residues. With 0 bases clipped from V and 16 bases from J, the junction kept 15 bases outside the gene matches. The CDR3 coding sequence is TGTGCCAGCAGCCAAGACCGACCGGGACAGAGTAACCATCTCCACTTT. Translation gives CASSQDRPGQSNHLHF. Full variable domain (rest looked up from reference TRBV14 and TRBJ1-6): EAGVTQFPSHSVIEKGQTVTLRCDPISGHDNLYWYRRVMGKEIKFLLHFVKESKQDESGMPNNRFLAERTGGTYSTLKVQPAELEDSGVYFCASSQDRPGQSNHLHFGNGTRLTVT.

This chain links TRBV29-1 with TRBJ2-3; D is perhaps TRBD2 (6 bases). V was cut by 0 bases and J by 2 bases, with 21 bases left in between. CDR1 and CDR2 from the germline V gene are SQVTM and ANQGSEA. The CDR3 is 18 amino acids. The CDR3 bases are TGCAGCGTTGAAGATGACGGAACGGGAGCCCTCTCCACAGATACGCAGTATTTT. Its translation: CSVEDDGTGALSTDTQYF.

The CDR3: CASSVTGAGANVLTF. CDR3 nucleotides: TGTGCCAGCAGCGTAACAGGGGCTGGGGCCAACGTCCTGACTTTC. J is TRBJ2-6 and V is TRBV9; 7 nucleotides align to TRBD1. The germline CDR1 and CDR2 sequences are SGDLS and YYNGEE. The V and J ends lost 1 base and 2 bases, in that order; junction bases with no gene match: 0. The CDR3 has 15 amino acids.

Here the CDR3 DNA reads TGTGCCAGCAGTGATCCAGACTACCTGAGCTCCTACAATGAGCAGTTCTTC. Translating it yields CASSDPDYLSSYNEQFF. V is TRBV2 and J is TRBJ2-1; D perhaps matches TRBD2 (5 bases). V was clipped by 3 bases and J by 0 bases, with 15 bases between them. The CDR3 runs to 17 residues. CDR1 SNHLY and CDR2 FYNNEI come from the germline V gene.

The chain is built from TRBV6-5 and TRBJ2-3, with D possibly being TRBD1 (5 bases). V was cut by 7 bases and J by 4 bases, with 18 bases left in between. The germline V gene has CDR1 MNHEY and CDR2 SVGAGI. The CDR3 runs 15 residues. The CDR3 nucleotides read TGTGCCAGCACCCGACAGTTTAAGGCCCCAGATACGCAGTATTTT. It encodes CASTRQFKAPDTQYF.

The chain is built from TRBV5-1 and TRBJ1-3; 7 bases fit TRBD1. Germline V gene data show CDR1 as SGHRS and CDR2 as YFSETQ. Trimming at V came to 0 bases and at J to 0 bases, leaving 3 bases not matched to a gene. The CDR3 consists of 16 residues. The CDR3 region is CASSLGDRDSGNTIYF. The CDR3 coding sequence is TGCGCCAGCAGCTTGGGGGACAGAGACTCTGGAAACACCATATATTTT. The variable domain in full, with the rest retrieved from reference TRBV5-1 and TRBJ1-3, is KAGVTQTPRYLIKTRGQQVTLSCSPISGHRSVSWYQQTPGQGLQFLFEYFSETQRNKGNFPGRFSGRQFSNSRSEMNVSTLELGDSALYLCASSLGDRDSGNTIYFGEGSWLTVV.

This chain uses TRBV7-9 with TRBJ2-1, with TRBD2 matching over 7 bases. V dropped 5 bases and J dropped 6; count of bases not matched to a gene: 7. Germline V gives CDR1 SEHNR, CDR2 FQNEAQ (reference sequence). The CDR3 runs to 14 residues. The CDR3 coding sequence is TGTGCCAGCAGCGATCCGGGAGGAGGCAATGAGCAGTTCTTC. Translated: CASSDPGGGNEQFF.

The V call is TRBV5-8, the J call TRBJ1-2; TRBD1 matches 7 bases. Germline trimming cut 4 bases from V and 2 bases from J; bases unmatched to any gene: 8. CDR1 is SGHTS and CDR2 is YDEGEE in the germline V gene. The CDR3 has 15 residues. The CDR3 DNA follows: TGTGCCAGCAGCGCCGGAAACAGGGGAAACTATGGCTACACCTTC. Residues: CASSAGNRGNYGYTF.

The chain joins TRBV9 to TRBJ1-1; 7 nucleotides agree with TRBD1. There are 13 residues in the CDR3. After removal of 3 bases from V and 6 bases from J, the junction contained 5 bases not matched to a gene. In germline, CDR1 is SGDLS, CDR2 YYNGEE. The CDR3 region is CASSATTGPEAFF. For the CDR3, the DNA is TGTGCCAGCAGCGCGACGACAGGGCCTGAAGCTTTCTTT.

This chain connects TRBV2 to TRBJ2-5; D ambiguous. The germline V gene encodes CDR1 SNHLY and CDR2 FYNNEI. CDR3 length: 11 amino acids. V was pared by 6 bases and J by 2 bases, with 4 bases between. The CDR3 nucleotides read TGTGCCAGCAGGGCACAAGAGACCCAGTACTTC. Its translation: CASRAQETQYF.